The T cell receptor (beta chain) described here comes from a study of T cells in Graves' hyperthyroidism and ophthalmopathy. RNA transcripts yielded amplified TCR beta CDR3 regions. First-round RT-PCR of the TCR CDR3 relied on the HTBI primer set. TCRdb recomputed calls from the multiplex PCR reads with MiXCR, one row per CDR3 protein. Altogether a few hundred thousand distinct CDR3 sequences are present, 18% being singletons, with the ten largest covering around 50%. In its sample, this clonotype was seen a few times. The germline CDR1 and CDR2 sequences are DFQATT and SNEGSKA (reference sequence). Losses at the gene ends were 6 bases for V and 4 bases for J; bases not matched to a gene: 4. The CDR3 is made up of 12 amino acids. Subjects aged 18 to 65 presented with newly diagnosed hyperthyroidism of less than 2 months' duration.

Sample: blood. This clonotype originated in a woman in her forties or fifties with Graves' hyperthyroidism. This rearrangement joins TRBV20-1 to TRBJ1-1; 8 nucleotides line up with TRBD1. CDR3 protein: CSAPDRATEAFF. The CDR3 DNA is TGCAGTGCACCGGACAGGGCCACTGAAGCTTTCTTT.